Following are 5 T cell receptor beta chains from one sample sequenced in a study of immune reconstitution after stem cell transplant in scleroderma. TCRdb recomputed calls from the RT-PCR reads with MiXCR, one row per CDR3 protein. This repertoire shows around 5,600 distinct CDR3 sequences, under 8.5% found once; its top ten account for 10%. Sampling took place before or after autologous hematopoietic stem cell transplantation (not recorded which). These receptor sequences come from a male donor with systemic sclerosis.

The rearrangement joins TRBV20-1 to TRBJ2-3; TRBD2 is a possible D gene (7 bases). The germline V and J ends were trimmed by 2 bases and 5 bases, with 17 bases remaining between them. The CDR3 extends over 15 amino acids. CDR1 and CDR2 (germline): DFQATT, SNEGSKA (reference sequence). For the CDR3, the DNA is TGCAGTGCTAGATGGACTAGGGGGAGGGGAGATACGCAGTATTTT. It is translated as CSARWTRGRGDTQYF.

The table lists this clonotype with a count of one. Germline and junction disagree at one end, which may indicate a read error. The CDR3 region is CASSQGQGNYEQCF. The CDR3 DNA reads as TGTGCCAGCAGCCAGGGACAGGGGAACTACGAGCAGTGCTTC. The V call is TRBV3-1, the J call TRBJ2-7, with 10 bases lining up with TRBD1. This CDR3 has 14 residues. Germline lookup yields CDR1 LGHDT and CDR2 YNNKEL (reference sequence).

This clonotype has a handful of counts. Being one base from a much bigger clone, this may be a read error. For the CDR3, the DNA is TGTGCCAGCAGTGAATGGGCCGGTTCCTACAATGAGCAGCTCTTC. Residues: CASSEWAGSYNEQLF. The J gene is TRBJ2-1, the V gene TRBV6-1; D ambiguous. The CDR3 loop spans 15 amino acids. Germline loops: CDR1 MNHNS, CDR2 SASEGT.

By its share, this clonotype is medium-sized. The CDR3: CASRDQGQISYEQYF. The CDR3 DNA follows: TGTGCCAGCAGGGACCAAGGACAGATCTCCTACGAGCAGTACTTC. V gene TRBV28 combines with J gene TRBJ2-7, with D perhaps TRBD1 (6 bases). Trimming stripped 6 bases from V and 0 bases from J, with 15 bases between. The CDR3 has 15 residues. Germline-derived CDR1 and CDR2 are MDHEN and SYDVKM.

This clonotype is termed medium-sized. The chain carries TRBV2 and TRBJ2-5, with 8 positions matching TRBD1. This CDR3 region has 14 residues. CDR1 and CDR2 (germline): SNHLY, FYNNEI. J lost 5 bases, V lost 7 bases, and 9 bases had no gene match. The CDR3 region is CASMTGQVLETQYF. The CDR3, as DNA: TGTGCCAGCATGACGGGACAGGTATTGGAGACCCAGTACTTC.